The next 29 T cell receptor beta chains were all read from a single sample in a study of T-cell reconstitution after alpha-beta-depleted transplantation in children (dated by TCRdb to about 2016). Library construction relied on PCR. Sequencing instrument: Illumina HiSeq 2500. TCR library preparation used molecular barcoding, with unique molecular identifiers applied to normalize quantification of the TCRbeta repertoire. Using fastp trimming at Q25 and MiXCR clonotype assembly, TCRdb reanalyzed the public sequencing data and kept in-frame beta chains. Duplicate CDR3 protein sequences are folded into a single record with the most common DNA and genes. The sample yields approximately 400,000 distinct CDR3 sequences; 16% were counted once. The ten largest make up around 30% of the sample. The sample's treatment or condition label, decoded: allogeneic hematopoietic cell transplantation with graft depleted of TCRalphabeta T cells and CD19 B cells.

This material consisted of PBMCs, mostly from graft donor cells, taken 360 days after TCRalphabeta/CD19-depleted stem cell transplant. These receptors were collected from a boy younger than two who had a stem cell transplant for Wiskott-Aldrich syndrome, so the T cells may come from the graft donor.

The rearrangement joins TRBV20-1 to TRBJ2-2; D gene uncertain. Germline V gives CDR1 DFQATT, CDR2 SNEGSKA (reference sequence). Trimming stripped 4 bases from V and 2 bases from J, with 5 bases between. This CDR3 region has 12 residues. The CDR3 bases are TGCAGTGCTACCATTAACACCGGGGAGCTGTTTTTT. Residues: CSATINTGELFF.

This chain links TRBV20-1 with TRBJ2-1, with D perhaps matching TRBD2 (6 bases). V lost 5 bases, J lost 5 bases, and 13 bases lay in between. From germline, CDR1 is DFQATT and CDR2 SNEGSKA (reference sequence). The length of the CDR3 is 13 residues. CDR3 nucleotide sequence: TGCAGTGCTCGACTAGTCCTAAACAATGAGCAGTTCTTC. It is translated as CSARLVLNNEQFF.

Notes on this clonotype: The germline gene is not matched at one end of the junction; a read error may be the cause. J is TRBJ2-1 and V is TRBV15; either TRBD1 or TRBD2 may fit D (5 bases each). This CDR3 is 12 amino acids long. Per germline, CDR1 LNHNV and CDR2 YYDKDF (reference sequence). The CDR3 DNA reads as TGTGCCACCAGCAGAGATGAGGGGTGGATGCTCTTC. Translated, it gives CATSRDEGWMLF.

This clonotype was counted only a few times. The chain couples TRBV27 to TRBJ2-7; possible D gene TRBD2, 6 bases. Trimming cost V 2 bases and J 3 bases, with 14 bases left between them. CDR1 and CDR2 from the germline V gene are MNHEY and SMNVEV (reference sequence). The CDR3 runs to 15 residues. The CDR3 loop is CASSLKPVGGYEQYF. CDR3 bases: TGTGCCAGCAGTTTAAAGCCGGTGGGGGGCTACGAGCAGTACTTC.

The chain carries TRBV19 and TRBJ1-6, with D unclear. Trimming took 4 bases from V and 14 from J, leaving 15 bases between them. The CDR3 has 13 residues. Germline V CDR1 and CDR2: LNHDA, SQIVND (reference sequence). DNA of the CDR3: TGTGCCAGTAGTACTCTCGTGGGGTCGACCCTCCACTTT. It translates to CASSTLVGSTLHF.

This clonotype was picked up many times. The rearrangement links TRBV4-1 to TRBJ2-2; D remains unclear. V lost 4 bases and J lost 4, with 7 bases in between. This CDR3 is built from 13 residues. Germline values: CDR1 MGHRA, CDR2 YSYEKL. The CDR3 protein is CASSPLVTGELFF. The CDR3 DNA reads TGCGCCAGCAGCCCCTTAGTCACCGGGGAGCTGTTTTTT.

This clonotype was seen more than once but under ten times. The rearrangement links TRBV30 to TRBJ2-1; D is undetermined. Germline V gene lookup returns CDR1 GTSNPN and CDR2 SVGIG (reference sequence). V lost 0 bases, J lost 4 bases, and 10 bases lay in between. The CDR3 contains 14 residues. The chain's CDR3 is CAWSVLARYNEQFF. Here the CDR3 DNA reads TGTGCCTGGAGTGTACTCGCTAGGTACAATGAGCAGTTCTTC.

The CDR3 DNA reads TGTGCCAGCAGCTTAGATGATCTCTACTACTACGAGCAGTACTTC. Protein sequence: CASSLDDLYYYEQYF. This chain uses TRBV7-9 with TRBJ2-7; D unclear. This CDR3 is built from 15 residues. V was trimmed by 1 base and J by 3 bases, leaving 13 bases between them. Looked up from germline, CDR1 is SEHNR and CDR2 is FQNEAQ (reference sequence).

V usage is TRBV29-1 and J usage is TRBJ2-2; perhaps TRBD2 as D (5 bases). CDR3 length equals 13 residues. Germline CDR1 SQVTM, CDR2 ANQGSEA. V lost 4 bases and J 0 bases, leaving 6 bases between the germline ends. The CDR3 protein is CSVVTTNTGELFF. In DNA, the CDR3 is TGCAGCGTTGTGACTACGAACACCGGGGAGCTGTTTTTT.

V is TRBV19 and J is TRBJ2-1; 12 bases agree with TRBD2. This CDR3 is 15 amino acids long. J was trimmed by 8 bases and V by 4 bases; bases with no gene match: 6. CDR1 and CDR2 (germline): LNHDA, SQIVND (reference sequence). CDR3 in DNA: TGTGCCAGTAGTAGATTGGGACTAGCGGGTGATGAGCAGTTCTTC. It encodes CASSRLGLAGDEQFF.

This clonotype was recorded a few times. The chain carries TRBV15 and TRBJ2-1; 10 bases map to TRBD1. CDR1 is LNHNV, CDR2 YYDKDF, per germline (reference sequence). The CDR3 totals 14 residues. Germline trimming cut 6 bases from V and 7 bases from J; bases unmatched to any gene: 6. The CDR3 nucleotides are TGTGCCACCAGTGGACAGGGGGACGAAAATGAGCAGTTCTTC. This codes for CATSGQGDENEQFF.

This clonotype was observed a few times. The chain links TRBV6-1 to TRBJ2-6, with D unresolved. With 9 bases removed from V and 4 bases from J, the gap between germline ends came to 19 bases. The CDR3 is made up of 16 amino acids. Per germline, CDR1 MNHNS and CDR2 SASEGT. CDR3 DNA sequence: TGTGCCAGTTCCAGGAAAGGGTCCCTGGGGGCCAACGTCCTGACTTTC. It is translated as CASSRKGSLGANVLTF.

This clonotype was recorded once. The chain carries TRBV6-5 and TRBJ2-5; D unresolved. The CDR3 loop spans 15 amino acids. Trimming took off 2 bases at V and 3 bases at J, with 13 bases between the two ends. Germline CDR1 reads MNHEY; CDR2 reads SVGAGI. CDR3 nucleotides: TGTGCCAGCAGTTACCACGGAAGGTCTGAAGAGACCCAGTACTTC. It codes for CASSYHGRSEETQYF.

This clonotype was found a few times. The chain carries TRBV5-6 and TRBJ2-2; D not certain. CDR3 length equals 14 residues. V lost 0 bases and J 6 bases, leaving 9 bases between the germline ends. CDR1 is SGHDT, CDR2 YYEEEE, per germline. The DNA of the CDR3 is TGTGCCAGCAGCTTGGGGGAAAAGTCCGGGGAGCTGTTTTTT. It codes for CASSLGEKSGELFF. Combining the CDR3 with reference TRBV5-6 and TRBJ2-2 gives the whole variable domain DAGVTQSPTHLIKTRGQQVTLRCSPKSGHDTVSWYQQALGQGPQFIFQYYEEEERQRGNFPDRFSGHQFPNYSSELNVNALLLGDSALYLCASSLGEKSGELFFGEGSRLTVL.

A few counts support this clonotype. V and J are TRBV12-3 or TRBV12-4 and TRBJ2-1; 7 nucleotides align to TRBD1. The J segment lost 2 bases and the V segment lost 9 bases, leaving 7 bases of the junction unmatched. The CDR3 covers 14 residues. CDR3 residues: CASHSGTAYNEQFF. The CDR3 nucleotides are TGTGCCAGTCACTCCGGGACAGCCTACAATGAGCAGTTCTTC.

This clonotype was counted between two and nine times. The chain recombines TRBV10-1 with TRBJ2-7; D is unclear. Germline-derived CDR1 and CDR2 are WNHNN and SYGVQD (reference sequence). The length of the CDR3 is 13 residues. V was shortened by 0 bases and J by 2 bases, with 5 bases between the two germline ends. CDR3 coding DNA: TGCGCCAGCAGTGAGTCAGCTCCCTACGAGCAGTACTTC. It is translated as CASSESAPYEQYF.

This rearrangement joins TRBV10-2 to TRBJ2-4; D is unclear. The V and J ends lost 4 bases and 4 bases respectively, with 8 bases between them. The CDR3 contains 13 residues. Germline values: CDR1 WSHSY, CDR2 SAAADI. CDR3 in amino acids: CASSVTEKNIQYF. Here the CDR3 DNA reads TGCGCCAGCAGTGTAACAGAAAAAAACATTCAGTACTTC.

The chain links TRBV12-3 or TRBV12-4 to TRBJ2-7; D could derive from TRBD1 or TRBD2 (5 bases each). V shed 2 bases and J shed 2 bases, with 10 bases lying between them. The CDR3 totals 14 residues. In nucleotides, the CDR3 is TGTGCCAGCAGTTTATGGGGGATACCCTACGAGCAGTACTTC. It translates to CASSLWGIPYEQYF.

This clonotype was seen more than once but under ten times. The chain employs TRBV20-1 and TRBJ1-2, with 10 bases matching TRBD1. The CDR3 runs to 13 residues. Looked up from germline, CDR1 is DFQATT and CDR2 is SNEGSKA (reference sequence). The V and J ends lost 6 bases and 0 bases, in that order; junction bases with no gene match: 1. Written as DNA, the CDR3 is TGCAGTGCCGGACAGGGGGCTAACTATGGCTACACCTTC. Amino acids: CSAGQGANYGYTF.

This clonotype has a count of ten or more. V usage is TRBV20-1 and J usage is TRBJ2-7; possibly TRBD1 for D (5 bases). Deletions cut 4 bases from V and 2 bases from J, with 15 bases between. The germline V gene has CDR1 DFQATT and CDR2 SNEGSKA (reference sequence). The CDR3 has 14 residues. CDR3 coding DNA: TGCAGTGCTACCGACCCAGGGCAGACCTACGAGCAGTACTTC. It codes for CSATDPGQTYEQYF.

This chain links TRBV10-1 with TRBJ2-2; D might be TRBD1 (6 bases). Germline-derived CDR1 and CDR2 are WNHNN and SYGVQD (reference sequence). Trimming took off 10 bases at V and 6 bases at J, with 15 bases between the two ends. The CDR3 has 13 amino acids. CDR3 residues: CATSQQGSGELFF. In DNA, the CDR3 is TGCGCCACTAGCCAACAGGGCTCCGGGGAGCTGTTTTTT.

This clonotype was recorded a few times. V gene TRBV7-8 combines with J gene TRBJ2-7; TRBD1 matches at 7 bases. The CDR3 contains 16 residues. V was clipped by 2 bases and J by 3 bases; unmatched bases: 10. Germline lookup yields CDR1 SGHVS and CDR2 FQNEAQ. The CDR3 spells CASSLLVGQRYYEQYF. CDR3 sequence (DNA): TGTGCCAGCAGCTTATTGGTGGGACAGAGGTACTACGAGCAGTACTTC.

The J gene is TRBJ2-7, the V gene TRBV3-1; either TRBD1 or TRBD2 may supply D (5 bases each). Germline V CDR1 and CDR2: LGHDT, YNNKEL (reference sequence). Trimming cost V 4 bases and J 1 base, with 14 bases left between them. This CDR3 comprises 15 residues. This CDR3 reads CASSRRQWRSYEQYF. The CDR3 bases are TGTGCCAGCAGCCGTCGACAGTGGAGGTCCTACGAGCAGTACTTC.

This chain connects TRBV29-1 to TRBJ1-2; unclear D gene. CDR3 size: 13 residues. Trimming took 4 bases from V and 3 from J, leaving 12 bases between them. Per the germline V gene, CDR1 is SQVTM and CDR2 is ANQGSEA. The CDR3 sequence is CSVARRLDYGYTF. Here the CDR3 DNA reads TGCAGCGTTGCGCGCAGGCTGGACTATGGCTACACCTTC.

A few counts support this clonotype. V usage is TRBV20-1 and J usage is TRBJ1-1; D remains ambiguous. Germline V CDR1 and CDR2: DFQATT, SNEGSKA (reference sequence). Deletions cut 5 bases from V and 0 bases from J, with 16 bases between. CDR3 size: 15 residues. The CDR3 DNA reads as TGCAGTGCTGCCAGGCCTGGAGGGCTGAACACTGAAGCTTTCTTT. Its protein is CSAARPGGLNTEAFF.

The rearrangement links TRBV7-2 to TRBJ2-3, with no clear D. CDR1 SGHTA and CDR2 FQGNSA come from the germline V gene. This CDR3 is 15 amino acids long. Trimming left V 2 bases short and J 0 bases short, with 9 bases between. The CDR3 nucleotides are TGTGCCAGCAGCTTAAACGGCGTGAGCACAGATACGCAGTATTTT. It is translated as CASSLNGVSTDTQYF. The variable domain in full, completed from reference TRBV7-2 and TRBJ2-3, reads GAGVSQSPSNKVTEKGKDVELRCDPISGHTALYWYRQSLGQGLEFLIYFQGNSAPDKSGLPSDRFSAERTGGSVSTLTIQRTQQEDSAVYLCASSLNGVSTDTQYFGPGTRLTVL.

The chain carries TRBV12-3 or TRBV12-4 and TRBJ2-3, with D unresolved. The length of the CDR3 is 13 residues. The ends were cut back, 7 bases at V and 1 base at J, with 9 bases in the middle. CDR3 sequence (DNA): TGTGCCAGCACCGGATGGGGCACAGATACGCAGTATTTT. Its translation is CASTGWGTDTQYF.

There are a few counts of this clonotype. The V and J genes are TRBV12-3 or TRBV12-4 and TRBJ2-1; D might be TRBD1 (5 bases). The CDR3 consists of 18 residues. The V gene lost 2 bases and the J gene lost 0 bases, with 17 bases spanning the gap. The CDR3 nucleotides are TGTGCCAGCAGTTTAACCCCACACTGGACAAGCTCCTACAATGAGCAGTTCTTC. Translation gives CASSLTPHWTSSYNEQFF.

This clonotype was found a few times. This sequence joins TRBV5-1 and TRBJ1-5; 8 bases map to TRBD1. Germline trimming cut 4 bases from V and 2 bases from J; bases unmatched to any gene: 5. Germline V gene lookup returns CDR1 SGHRS and CDR2 YFSETQ. This CDR3 is 15 amino acids long. The CDR3 sequence: CASSLDRGGNQPQHF. The CDR3 DNA sequence: TGCGCCAGCAGCCTCGACAGGGGCGGCAATCAGCCCCAGCATTTT.